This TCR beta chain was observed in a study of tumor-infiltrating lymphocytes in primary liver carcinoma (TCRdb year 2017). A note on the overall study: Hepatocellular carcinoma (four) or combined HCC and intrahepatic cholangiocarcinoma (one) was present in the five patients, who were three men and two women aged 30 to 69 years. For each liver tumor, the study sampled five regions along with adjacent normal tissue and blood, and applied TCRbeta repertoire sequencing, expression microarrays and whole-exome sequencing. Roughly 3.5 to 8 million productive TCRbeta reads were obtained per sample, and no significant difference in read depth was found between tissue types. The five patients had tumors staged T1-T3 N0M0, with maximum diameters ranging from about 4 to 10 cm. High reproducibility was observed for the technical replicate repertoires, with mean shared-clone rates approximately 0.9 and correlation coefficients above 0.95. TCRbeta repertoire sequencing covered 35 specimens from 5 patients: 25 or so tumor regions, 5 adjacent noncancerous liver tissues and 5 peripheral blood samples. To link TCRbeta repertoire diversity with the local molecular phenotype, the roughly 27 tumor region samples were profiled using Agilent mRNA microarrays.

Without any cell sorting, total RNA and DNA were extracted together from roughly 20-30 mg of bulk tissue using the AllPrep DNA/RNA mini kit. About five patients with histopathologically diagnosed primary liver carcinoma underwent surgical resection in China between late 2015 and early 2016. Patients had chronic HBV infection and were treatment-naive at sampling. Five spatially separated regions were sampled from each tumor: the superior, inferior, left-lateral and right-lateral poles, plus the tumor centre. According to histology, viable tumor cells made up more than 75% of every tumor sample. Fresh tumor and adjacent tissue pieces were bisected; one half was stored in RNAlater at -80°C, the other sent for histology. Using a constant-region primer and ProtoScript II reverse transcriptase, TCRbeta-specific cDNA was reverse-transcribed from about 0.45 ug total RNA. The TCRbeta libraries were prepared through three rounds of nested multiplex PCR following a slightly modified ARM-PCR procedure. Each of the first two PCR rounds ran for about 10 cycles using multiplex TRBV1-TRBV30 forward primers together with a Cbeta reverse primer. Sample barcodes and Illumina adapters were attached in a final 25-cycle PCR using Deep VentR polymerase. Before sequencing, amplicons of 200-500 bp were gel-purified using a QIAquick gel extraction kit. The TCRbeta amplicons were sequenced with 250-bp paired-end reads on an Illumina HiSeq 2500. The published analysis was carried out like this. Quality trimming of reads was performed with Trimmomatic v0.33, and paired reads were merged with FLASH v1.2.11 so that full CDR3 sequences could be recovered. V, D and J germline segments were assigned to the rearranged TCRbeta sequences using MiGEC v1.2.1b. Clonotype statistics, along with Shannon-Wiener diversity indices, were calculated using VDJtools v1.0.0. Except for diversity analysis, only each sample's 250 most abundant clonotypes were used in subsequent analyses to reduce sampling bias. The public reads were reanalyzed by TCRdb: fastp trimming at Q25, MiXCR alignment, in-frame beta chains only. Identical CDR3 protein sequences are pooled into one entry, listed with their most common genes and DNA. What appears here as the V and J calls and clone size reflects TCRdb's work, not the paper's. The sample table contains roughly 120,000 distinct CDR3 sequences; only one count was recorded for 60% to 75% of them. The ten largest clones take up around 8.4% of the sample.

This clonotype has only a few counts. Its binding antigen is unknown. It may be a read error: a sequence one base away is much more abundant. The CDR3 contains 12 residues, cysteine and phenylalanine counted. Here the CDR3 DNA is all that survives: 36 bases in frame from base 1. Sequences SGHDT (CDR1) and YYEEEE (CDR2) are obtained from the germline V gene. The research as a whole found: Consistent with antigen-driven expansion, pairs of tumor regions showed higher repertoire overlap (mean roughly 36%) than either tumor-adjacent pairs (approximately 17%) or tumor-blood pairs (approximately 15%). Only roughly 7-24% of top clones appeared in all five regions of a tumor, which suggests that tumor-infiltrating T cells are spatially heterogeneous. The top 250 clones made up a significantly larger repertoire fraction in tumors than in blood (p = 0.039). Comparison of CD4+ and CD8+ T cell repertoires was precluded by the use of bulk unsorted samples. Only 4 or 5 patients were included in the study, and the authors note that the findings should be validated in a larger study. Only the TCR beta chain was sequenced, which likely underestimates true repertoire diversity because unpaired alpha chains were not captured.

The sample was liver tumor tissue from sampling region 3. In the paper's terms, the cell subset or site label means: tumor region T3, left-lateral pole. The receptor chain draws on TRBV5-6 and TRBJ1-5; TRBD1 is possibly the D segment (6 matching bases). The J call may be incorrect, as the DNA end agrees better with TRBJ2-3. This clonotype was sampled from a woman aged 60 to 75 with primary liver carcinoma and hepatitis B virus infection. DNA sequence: TGTGCCAGCAGCTTGGGGGGGCAGCCCCAGTATTTT. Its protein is CASSLGGQPQYF.